This T cell receptor beta chain was recovered during a study of T cells in Graves' hyperthyroidism and ophthalmopathy. Authors of the study amplified TCR beta CDR3 regions from RNA transcripts. The HTBI primer set served for first-round RT-PCR of the TCR CDR3. In TCRdb, the multiplex PCR reads were re-called with MiXCR into one record per CDR3 protein. This table has about 210,000 distinct CDR3 sequences, 18% appearing once. CDR1 and CDR2 (germline): LGHNA, YNFKEQ. The CDR3 length is 14 residues. V dropped 0 bases and J dropped 6 bases, with 12 bases sitting between them. Graves' hyperthyroidism showing no ophthalmopathy progression within 18 months was considered stable. Overall study findings and caveats: Most thyroid clonotypes expanded above 0.001 appeared in blood too. The model anticipated ophthalmopathy a median approximately 6.5 months pre-onset.

This clonotype has more than one count but fewer than ten. As yet, its antigen is unknown. The TCR comes from a man aged 35-49 years with Graves' hyperthyroidism. Sequencing used blood. The chain couples TRBV4-2 to TRBJ2-7; the D gene is possibly TRBD1 (5 bases). The CDR3 reads CASSQDPGFREQYF. The CDR3 DNA reads TGTGCCAGCAGCCAAGATCCAGGGTTTCGCGAGCAGTACTTC.